Listed below are T cell receptor beta chains from one sample, sequenced in a study of cytomegalovirus exposure and HLA in healthy donors. Profiled with immunoSEQ multiplex PCR; TCRdb holds only in-frame clones, not every one. The data contain 330,000 or so clones, roughly 88% of them singletons. Sequenced sample: PBMCs. The receptors were sampled from a woman between 18 and 29 years old in good health and CMV-seronegative. Both conserved end residues are part of each CDR3. D genes are given only for firm matches.

CDR3aa: CASRKQGTNYGYTF
CDR3nt: TGTGCCAGCAGAAAACAGGGTACTAACTATGGCTACACCTTC
d_gene: .
j_gene: TRBJ1-2
v_gene: TRBV6-5

CDR3aa: CSVAQGPQETQYF
CDR3nt: TGCAGCGTAGCACAGGGGCCACAAGAGACCCAGTACTTC
d_gene: TRBD1
j_gene: TRBJ2-5
v_gene: TRBV29-1

CDR3aa: CASSYRGEEEQYF
CDR3nt: TGTGCCAGCAGTTACCGGGGGGAGGAAGAGCAGTACTTC
d_gene: TRBD2
j_gene: TRBJ2-7
v_gene: TRBV6-5

CDR3aa: CASSEQGSTGELFF
CDR3nt: TGTGCCAGCAGTGAGCAGGGGAGCACCGGGGAGCTGTTTTTT
d_gene: .
j_gene: TRBJ2-2
v_gene: TRBV2

CDR3aa: CASSFGPSWTSGTPEDYEQYF
CDR3nt: TGTGCCAGCAGTTTCGGGCCCTCCTGGACTAGCGGGACACCCGAGGACTACGAGCAGTACTTC
d_gene: TRBD2
j_gene: TRBJ2-7
v_gene: TRBV28

CDR3aa: CASSLGSITDTQYF
CDR3nt: TGCGCCAGCAGCTTGGGGTCTATCACAGATACGCAGTATTTT
d_gene: .
j_gene: TRBJ2-3
v_gene: TRBV5-1

CDR3aa: CATKQGNTEAFF
CDR3nt: TGTGCCACCAAACAGGGGAACACTGAAGCTTTCTTT
d_gene: .
j_gene: TRBJ1-1
v_gene: TRBV2

CDR3aa: CASGWGWRDHNEQFF
CDR3nt: TGTGCCAGCGGTTGGGGTTGGCGGGATCACAATGAGCAGTTCTTC
d_gene: .
j_gene: TRBJ2-1
v_gene: TRBV6-1

CDR3aa: CASSLVGGALSGYTF
CDR3nt: TGCGCCAGCAGCTTGGTCGGGGGGGCCCTAAGTGGCTACACCTTC
d_gene: .
j_gene: TRBJ1-2
v_gene: TRBV5-1

CDR3aa: CASTPSSGAPYNEQFF
CDR3nt: TGTGCCAGCACCCCGTCTAGCGGGGCTCCCTACAATGAGCAGTTCTTC
d_gene: TRBD2
j_gene: TRBJ2-1
v_gene: TRBV7-9

CDR3aa: CASSPRLAGLYEQYF
CDR3nt: TGTGCCAGCAGCCCTCGACTAGCGGGATTGTACGAGCAGTACTTC
d_gene: TRBD2
j_gene: TRBJ2-7
v_gene: TRBV9